The 28 T cell receptor beta chains given below trace back to one sample, sequenced in a study of vaccination and CD4 T cells after COVID-19. Treatment indicated: roughly 10-day PBMC culture with coronavirus spike peptide pools or control peptides (ViraFEST assay). Sequencing of the DNA from cultured CD4+ T cells was carried out with the Oncomine TCR Beta short-read assay. One entry per CDR3 protein results from TCRdb running MiXCR on the PCR reads. This sample has around 20,000 distinct CDR3 sequences, with about half found just once. These TCRs are of unknown antigen specificity. Sequencing was carried out using CD4+ T cells from blood, cultured in vitro. The receptors stem from a human donor who had recovered from COVID-19.

This clonotype was counted between two and nine times. The CDR3 protein is CASSRDRWNTEAFF. The CDR3 DNA is TGTGCCAGCAGTCGAGACAGGTGGAACACTGAAGCTTTCTTT. The rearrangement joins TRBV27 to TRBJ1-1, with D perhaps matching TRBD1 (6 bases). Looked up from germline, CDR1 is MNHEY and CDR2 is SMNVEV (reference sequence). V was shortened by 5 bases and J by 1 base, with 11 bases between the two germline ends. The CDR3 is 14 amino acids.

This clonotype was observed a single time. The V and J genes are TRBV18 and TRBJ1-1; D might be TRBD1 (5 bases). The CDR3 length is 17 residues. Trimming pared 2 bases from V and 3 bases from J, leaving 19 bases between. Germline V gives CDR1 KGHSH, CDR2 LQKENI. This CDR3 reads CASSPNIRGATDTEAFF. The CDR3, as DNA: TGTGCCAGCTCACCAAATATTCGAGGGGCGACGGACACTGAAGCTTTCTTT.

The rearrangement joins TRBV18 to TRBJ1-1, with TRBD1 as a possible D gene (5 bases). The CDR3 is 12 residues long. Germline V gene data show CDR1 as KGHSH and CDR2 as LQKENI. The V end lost 2 bases, the J end lost 7 bases, and 8 bases lay between the germline ends. The CDR3 sequence: CASSPGGSEAFF. The CDR3 DNA reads as TGTGCCAGCTCACCAGGGGGAAGTGAAGCTTTCTTT.

V and J are TRBV6-1 and TRBJ1-1, with 12 bases lining up with TRBD1. The length of the CDR3 is 15 residues. With 6 bases clipped from V and 2 bases from J, the junction kept 4 bases outside the gene matches. Germline V gives CDR1 MNHNS, CDR2 SASEGT. In nucleotides, the CDR3 is TGTGCCAGCAGCCCTGGGACAGGGGGCAACACTGAAGCTTTCTTT. Translated, it gives CASSPGTGGNTEAFF.

This chain connects TRBV3-1 to TRBJ1-2; D is uncertain. The CDR3 is made up of 15 amino acids. Trimming pared 0 bases from V and 4 bases from J, leaving 12 bases between. Germline-derived CDR1 and CDR2 are LGHDT and YNNKEL (reference sequence). CDR3 sequence reads: CASSQEGGRSYGYTF. DNA for the CDR3: TGTGCCAGCAGCCAAGAGGGCGGACGGAGCTATGGCTACACCTTC.

The gene calls are TRBV7-8 and TRBJ2-2, with a tentative D call TRBD1 (5 bases). The CDR3 length is 13 residues. Germline CDR1 SGHVS, CDR2 FQNEAQ. The V gene lost 5 bases and the J gene lost 5 bases, with 9 bases spanning the gap. This chain's CDR3 is CASSTRVTGELFF. In nucleotides, the CDR3 is TGTGCCAGCAGCACCAGGGTTACCGGGGAGCTGTTTTTT.

The CDR3 DNA follows: TGCGCCAGCAGCCCCCTCGGACGTGCAGGAAGGTCACCCCTCCACTTT. It specifies CASSPLGRAGRSPLHF. V and J are TRBV5-1 and TRBJ1-6, with no clear D. CDR3 length equals 16 residues. The germline V gene encodes CDR1 SGHRS and CDR2 YFSETQ. Trimming shortened V by 4 bases and J by 10 bases, and 21 bases separated the two germline ends.

This chain links TRBV7-2 with TRBJ2-2; D is undetermined. The germline V and J ends were trimmed by 4 bases and 8 bases, with 11 bases remaining between them. The CDR3 covers 13 residues. Germline CDR1 is SGHTA and CDR2 is FQGNSA. CDR3 region: CASSSAVGGELFF. The CDR3 DNA reads as TGTGCCAGCAGCTCCGCCGTCGGGGGGGAGCTGTTTTTT. The complete variable domain, with remaining parts taken from reference TRBV7-2 and TRBJ2-2, reads GAGVSQSPSNKVTEKGKDVELRCDPISGHTALYWYRQSLGQGLEFLIYFQGNSAPDKSGLPSDRFSAERTGGSVSTLTIQRTQQEDSAVYLCASSSAVGGELFFGEGSRLTVL.

V usage is TRBV30 and J usage is TRBJ2-5, with D hard to call. The ends were cut back, 1 base at V and 12 bases at J, with 12 bases in the middle. CDR3 length: 11 residues. In germline, CDR1 is GTSNPN, CDR2 SVGIG (reference sequence). The CDR3 bases are TGTGCCTGGAGTGCCGGCCGGGTAAAGTACTTC. Amino acids: CAWSAGRVKYF.

The rearrangement joins TRBV5-4 to TRBJ1-2; D is ambiguous. In germline, CDR1 is SGHNT, CDR2 YYREEE (reference sequence). The germline V and J ends were trimmed by 4 bases and 2 bases, with 6 bases remaining between them. The CDR3 extends over 12 amino acids. The DNA for the CDR3 is TGTGCCAGCAGCGCGGACAACTATGGCTACACCTTC. The encoded protein is CASSADNYGYTF.

The gene calls are TRBV29-1 and TRBJ2-7, with 8 bases lining up with TRBD1. The germline CDR1 and CDR2 sequences are SQVTM and ANQGSEA. The CDR3 totals 14 residues. Losses at the gene ends were 4 bases for V and 3 bases for J; bases not matched to a gene: 8. CDR3 region: CSVAELQGGYEQYF. The CDR3 DNA reads TGCAGCGTTGCGGAATTACAGGGGGGCTACGAGCAGTACTTC.

The rearrangement links TRBV5-1 to TRBJ1-1; TRBD1 matches at 12 bases. This CDR3 has 14 amino acids. V dropped 3 bases and J dropped 8; count of bases not matched to a gene: 5. Germline V gives CDR1 SGHRS, CDR2 YFSETQ. CDR3 sequence: CASSSGTGGTEAFF. The DNA for the CDR3 is TGCGCCAGCAGCTCAGGGACAGGGGGCACAGAAGCTTTCTTT.

J is TRBJ2-7 and V is TRBV19; 7 bases fit TRBD1. The V gene's germline CDR1 is LNHDA and CDR2 SQIVND (reference sequence). After removal of 9 bases from V and 1 base from J, the junction contained 9 bases not matched to a gene. The CDR3 is 14 amino acids. The CDR3 reads CASRGQTSSYEQYF. The CDR3 DNA is TGTGCCAGCCGGGGACAGACAAGTTCCTACGAGCAGTACTTC.

The chain joins TRBV12-3 or TRBV12-4 to TRBJ2-3; perhaps TRBD2 as D (5 bases). V lost 3 bases, J lost 3 bases, and 13 bases lay in between. The CDR3 sequence is 15 residues long. In DNA, the CDR3 is TGTGCCAGCAGTTTTACGCGTTCGGGGACAGATACGCAGTATTTT. Translation gives CASSFTRSGTDTQYF.

The CDR3 region is CASSRLSWGRTGELFF. The CDR3 DNA sequence: TGCGCCAGCAGCCGCCTTTCATGGGGGCGGACCGGGGAGCTGTTTTTT. This chain joins TRBV4-1 and TRBJ2-2; D possibly corresponds to TRBD1 (6 bases). The V gene's germline CDR1 is MGHRA and CDR2 YSYEKL. Trimming left V 4 bases short and J 5 bases short, with 17 bases between. This CDR3 comprises 16 residues.

In this sample, this clonotype turned up a few times. The chain combines TRBV6-2 or TRBV6-3 with TRBJ1-5; D perhaps matches TRBD1 (5 bases). The germline CDR1 and CDR2 sequences are MNHEY and SVGEGT. Trimming stripped 8 bases from V and 4 bases from J, with 15 bases between. The CDR3 runs 14 residues. The CDR3 loop is CASRQGYGNQPQHF. In DNA form, the CDR3 reads TGTGCCAGCCGGCAGGGATACGGAAATCAGCCCCAGCATTTT.

This clonotype was detected only a few times. The chain carries TRBV6-1 and TRBJ1-1; D is unresolved. Germline lookup yields CDR1 MNHNS and CDR2 SASEGT. V was clipped by 3 bases and J by 3 bases, with 11 bases between them. This CDR3 region has 14 residues. In DNA, the CDR3 is TGTGCCAGCAGTGAGAGGACCCCGGACACTGAAGCTTTCTTT. Residues: CASSERTPDTEAFF.

This sequence joins TRBV12-3 or TRBV12-4 and TRBJ1-1, with 9 bases fitting TRBD1. V trimming: 5 bases; J trimming: 6 bases; junction bases outside the gene matches: 7. There are 14 residues in the CDR3. The CDR3 coding sequence is TGTGCCAGCAGTCTCGGACAGGGGCTCGCTGAAGCTTTCTTT. This codes for CASSLGQGLAEAFF.

This clonotype was found a few times. This rearrangement joins TRBV6-1 to TRBJ2-5; D is unresolved. The germline V and J ends were trimmed by 7 bases and 4 bases, with 10 bases remaining between them. The CDR3 length is 12 residues. Germline CDR1 reads MNHNS; CDR2 reads SASEGT. CDR3 sequence: CASKTSVETQYF. The CDR3 nucleotides read TGTGCCAGCAAGACAAGCGTAGAGACCCAGTACTTC.

This clonotype was counted a few times. The chain is built from TRBV20-1 and TRBJ1-2, with unresolved D. The CDR3 is 15 residues long. Germline CDR1 DFQATT, CDR2 SNEGSKA (reference sequence). Trimming stripped 0 bases from V and 2 bases from J, with 13 bases between. The CDR3 coding sequence is TGCAGTGCTAGAGATCAACAGACGGAGAACTATGGCTACACCTTC. Its protein is CSARDQQTENYGYTF.

This clonotype turned up a few times. The rearrangement uses TRBV28 and TRBJ2-7; 9 bases are a match to TRBD2. The ends lost 3 bases at V and 1 base at J; junction bases unmatched: 4. CDR3 length: 15 amino acids. CDR1 and CDR2 from the germline V gene are MDHEN and SYDVKM. CDR3 in DNA: TGTGCCAGCAGTTTGGGCCTAGCGGGGTCCTACGAGCAGTACTTC. Its translation: CASSLGLAGSYEQYF.

This chain's CDR3 is CAWSETVNYGYTF. The CDR3 DNA is TGTGCCTGGAGTGAGACAGTGAACTATGGCTACACCTTC. The chain is built from TRBV30 and TRBJ1-2; TRBD1 might be the D (5 bases). Trimming left V 1 base short and J 2 bases short, with 8 bases between. The CDR3 totals 13 residues. Germline V CDR1 and CDR2: GTSNPN, SVGIG (reference sequence). The variable domain in full, completed from reference TRBV30 and TRBJ1-2, reads SQTIHQWPATLVQPVGSPLSLECTVEGTSNPNLYWYRQAAGRGLQLLFYSVGIGQISSEVPQNLSASRPQDRQFILSSKKLLLSDSGFYLCAWSETVNYGYTFGSGTRLTVV.

The rearrangement joins TRBV30 to TRBJ2-6; D perhaps matches TRBD1 (5 bases). V lost 5 bases and J lost 1, with 9 bases in between. CDR1 and CDR2 from the germline V gene are GTSNPN and SVGIG (reference sequence). The CDR3 contains 14 residues. The CDR3 bases are TGTGCCTGGGGGAAGGGGTCTGGGGCCAACGTCCTGACTTTC. Translation: CAWGKGSGANVLTF.

The rearrangement uses TRBV3-1 and TRBJ1-2; tentatively, D is TRBD1 (5 bases). This CDR3 contains 12 residues. V was pared by 1 base and J by 7 bases, with 7 bases between. Germline lookup yields CDR1 LGHDT and CDR2 YNNKEL (reference sequence). CDR3 in amino acids: CASSQGGRGYTF. As DNA, the CDR3 is TGTGCCAGCAGCCAAGGGGGACGTGGCTACACCTTC.

This clonotype was detected a few times. V and J are TRBV20-1 and TRBJ1-1; perhaps TRBD1 as D (5 bases). Germline-derived CDR1 and CDR2 are DFQATT and SNEGSKA (reference sequence). The V and J ends lost 2 bases and 6 bases respectively, with 13 bases between them. There are 13 residues in the CDR3. In DNA form, the CDR3 reads TGCAGTGCTAGAAGGGGAGACACCTCTGAAGCTTTCTTT. It yields the protein CSARRGDTSEAFF.

This chain connects TRBV6-5 to TRBJ2-2; no clear D. With 1 base removed from V and 3 bases from J, the gap between germline ends came to 3 bases. Germline V gene data show CDR1 as MNHEY and CDR2 as SVGAGI. The CDR3 is 13 amino acids. CDR3 DNA sequence: TGTGCCAGCAGTTACTGGGACACCGGGGAGCTGTTTTTT. Residues: CASSYWDTGELFF.

This clonotype has more than one count but fewer than ten. J is TRBJ1-6 and V is TRBV10-3; D is perhaps TRBD1 (5 bases). The CDR3 runs 14 residues. CDR1 and CDR2 from the germline V gene are ENHRY and SYGVKD. V gave up 6 bases and J gave up 5 bases, with 11 bases separating them. The CDR3 loop reads CAISPGRNNSPLHF. The CDR3 region has the DNA TGTGCCATCAGCCCGGGACGGAATAATTCACCCCTCCACTTT.

J is TRBJ2-1 and V is TRBV24-1, with D uncertain. Trimming removed 9 bases at V and 5 bases at J, with 10 bases between. The CDR3 has 12 residues. Germline-derived CDR1 and CDR2 are KGHDR and SFDVKD. CDR3 in DNA: TGTGCCACCGGAATTTTAGACAATGAGCAGTTCTTC. It codes for CATGILDNEQFF.